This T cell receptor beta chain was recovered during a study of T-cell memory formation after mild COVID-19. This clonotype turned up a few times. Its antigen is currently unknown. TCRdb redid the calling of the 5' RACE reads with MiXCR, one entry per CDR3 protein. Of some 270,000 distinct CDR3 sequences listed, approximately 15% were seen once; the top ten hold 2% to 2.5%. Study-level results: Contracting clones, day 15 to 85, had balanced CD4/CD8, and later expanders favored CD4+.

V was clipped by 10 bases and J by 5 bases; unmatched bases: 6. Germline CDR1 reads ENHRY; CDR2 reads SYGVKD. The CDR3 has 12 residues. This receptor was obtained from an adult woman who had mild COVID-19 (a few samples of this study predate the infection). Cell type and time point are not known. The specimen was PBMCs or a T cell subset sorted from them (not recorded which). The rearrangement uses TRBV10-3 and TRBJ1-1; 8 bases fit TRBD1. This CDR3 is CATSQGATEAFF. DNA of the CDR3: TGTGCCACGTCCCAGGGGGCTACTGAAGCTTTCTTT.